Sequencing of this T cell receptor beta chain was carried out in a study of blood T cell repertoires in COVID-19 (dated by TCRdb to about 2020). With regard to the full study: Collaborator samples came from the United States, Italy and Spain and covered acute and convalescent phases of COVID-19. The samples were drawn from two sources: the first 160 participants of the ongoing ImmuneRACE study, and 1,254 subjects contributed by 6 global collaborators. Subjects who had been exposed to COVID-19, were actively infected with it, or had recovered from it provided the deeply sampled blood TCRbeta repertoires that made up the dataset. The prospective study material was composed of cDNA or gDNA derived from T cells, B-cell-depleted T cells, or PBMCs. A freely available public database, intended as a resource for researchers studying the immune response to SARS-CoV-2, is where the repertoires were released. A de-identified subject ID, COVID-19 status, age in years and sex were almost always included in the sample metadata. Where available, HLA class I and class II types were obtained from metadata supplied by the sample provider rather than from assay-based typing.

In Seattle, one collaborating source enrolled patients while the infection was active and tracked those patients longitudinally over the course of disease. The collaborating institutions used their own protocols to collect whole blood in K2EDTA tubes. For TCRbeta analysis, collaborators shipped samples as frozen whole blood, isolated PBMCs, or DNA extracted from either of those sample types. TCRbeta CDR3 regions were amplified from genomic DNA by means of the immunoSEQ Assay, a bias-controlled multiplex PCR. Regarding the original processing steps: The number of nucleated cells in each sample was estimated from the amplification of reference gene primers within the assay. To quantify the absolute abundance of each unique TCRbeta CDR3 rearrangement, sequence reads were collapsed and filtered. Productive Simpson clonality was computed per sample as the square root of Simpson's diversity index over productive rearrangements. TCRdb retrieved this table from immuneACCESS and kept in-frame rearrangements only. Not all clones are present; in checked studies, unresolved V genes account for under half, and no reason is known for the remainder. The V and J calls and clone size are taken from that table; D and trimming were inferred from the DNA. For this sample the table gives around 190,000 clones, of which about four fifths were detected only once. Jointly, the top ten make up approximately 11% of the sample.

Paper-wide results and their limitations: Clinical and demographic metadata were provided uncurated, with the amount varying by source and participant.

Concerning this clone itself: It has no known antigen specificity. There are no base qualities to consult, and no much larger clone falls within one base.

CDR1 and CDR2 are read off the germline V gene as MNHNS and SASEGT. Trimming costs V 0 bases and J 6 bases, and their ends lie 17 bases apart. The CDR3 spans 16 residues, from the cysteine through the phenylalanine. Of the read, only the CDR3 DNA is kept; its 48 bases are in frame from base 1. Sequencing was performed on peripheral blood. The rearrangement joined TRBV6-1 to TRBJ1-1; TRBD1 is possibly the D segment (5 matching bases). The origin of this receptor is a middle-aged woman with COVID-19, enrolled during active disease. The DNA sequence is given as TGTGCCAGCAGTGAAGCCCTACAGGTTTGGCGCCCTGAAGCTTTCTTT. This sequence encodes CASSEALQVWRPEAFF.